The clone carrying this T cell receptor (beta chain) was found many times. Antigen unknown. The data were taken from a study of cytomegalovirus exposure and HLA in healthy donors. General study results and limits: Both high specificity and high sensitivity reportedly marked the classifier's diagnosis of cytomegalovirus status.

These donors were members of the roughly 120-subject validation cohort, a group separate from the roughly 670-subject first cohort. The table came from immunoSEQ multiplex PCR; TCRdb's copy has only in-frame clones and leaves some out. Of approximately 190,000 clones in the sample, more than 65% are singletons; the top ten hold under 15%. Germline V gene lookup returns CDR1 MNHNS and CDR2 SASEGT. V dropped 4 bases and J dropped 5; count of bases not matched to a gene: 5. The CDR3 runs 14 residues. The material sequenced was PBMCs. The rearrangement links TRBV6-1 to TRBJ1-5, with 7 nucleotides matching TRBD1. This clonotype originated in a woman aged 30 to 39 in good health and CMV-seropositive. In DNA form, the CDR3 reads TGTGCCAGCAGTGGGCAGGGGGAACATCAGCCCCAGCATTTT. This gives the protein CASSGQGEHQPQHF.